This entry lists 12 T cell receptor beta chains sequenced from one sample in a study of OX40 agonist ivuxolimab in advanced cancers. Libraries were prepared by immunoSEQ multiplex PCR; TCRdb keeps only in-frame clonotypes and omits some of them. The table has about 59,000 clones, around 86% seen once; the top ten hold 0.37%. The specimen comprised CD4+ or CD8+ T cells sorted from blood, sampled in a trial of the OX40 agonist ivuxolimab. The receptor set was obtained from an adult with an advanced solid tumor such as melanoma, head and neck, liver or kidney cancer.

The chain links TRBV7-9 to TRBJ2-5, with a tentative D call TRBD2 (6 bases). CDR1 and CDR2 (germline): SEHNR, FQNEAQ (reference sequence). The V end lost 4 bases, the J end lost 1 base, and 13 bases lay between the germline ends. CDR3 length: 15 amino acids. The CDR3 region is CASSSTRGGQETQYF. DNA of the CDR3: TGTGCCAGCAGCTCTACTAGGGGAGGCCAAGAGACCCAGTACTTC. The full variable domain, in which reference TRBV7-9 and TRBJ2-5 provide the parts outside the CDR3, is DTGVSQNPRHKITKRGQNVTFRCDPISEHNRLYWYRQTLGQGPEFLTYFQNEAQLEKSRLLSDRFSAERPKGSFSTLEIQRTEQGDSAMYLCASSSTRGGQETQYFGPGTRLLVL.

The rearrangement uses TRBV12-5 and TRBJ2-1, with D possibly called TRBD1 or TRBD2 (5 bases each). This CDR3 is built from 14 residues. Germline CDR1 reads LGHNT; CDR2 reads FRNRAP. V lost 7 bases and J lost 7, with 17 bases in between. CDR3 amino acids: CASAPPGTSNEQFF. The CDR3 DNA reads as TGTGCTAGTGCCCCACCTGGGACCTCTAATGAGCAGTTCTTC.

The CDR3 DNA is TGCAGCGTTGAGAGCGGGGGGGCACCAGATACGCAGTATTTT. Translated: CSVESGGAPDTQYF. The chain couples TRBV29-1 to TRBJ2-3, with 10 positions matching TRBD2. CDR1 and CDR2 (germline): SQVTM, ANQGSEA. CDR3 length: 14 residues. The V segment lost 3 bases and the J segment 4 bases; nucleotides outside the gene matches: 4.

Only a few counts were recorded for this clone. The V gene is TRBV15, the J gene TRBJ2-3; D possibly corresponds to TRBD1 (6 bases). Looked up from germline, CDR1 is LNHNV and CDR2 is YYDKDF (reference sequence). The CDR3 is 16 residues long. V was clipped by 1 base and J by 0 bases, with 11 bases between them. The CDR3 DNA reads as TGTGCCACCAGCAGAGGACAGGTCACTAGCACAGATACGCAGTATTTT. Its protein is CATSRGQVTSTDTQYF. The full variable domain, its missing parts supplied by reference TRBV15 and TRBJ2-3, is DAMVIQNPRYQVTQFGKPVTLSCSQTLNHNVMYWYQQKSSQAPKLLFHYYDKDFNNEADTPDNFQSRRPNTSFCFLDIRSPGLGDTAMYLCATSRGQVTSTDTQYFGPGTRLTVL.

This chain connects TRBV27 to TRBJ2-1; D not certain. CDR1 and CDR2 from the germline V gene are MNHEY and SMNVEV (reference sequence). The CDR3 covers 13 residues. The germline V and J ends were trimmed by 4 bases and 3 bases, with 7 bases remaining between them. CDR3 region: CASSSLFYNEQFF. CDR3 sequence (DNA): TGTGCCAGCAGTTCCTTATTCTACAATGAGCAGTTCTTC.

This CDR3 is CASSRRAGGVNTEAFF. DNA for the CDR3: TGCGCCAGCAGCCGACGGGCAGGGGGCGTGAACACTGAAGCTTTCTTT. The gene calls are TRBV5-1 and TRBJ1-1, with 8 bases lining up with TRBD1. CDR3 length equals 16 residues. V was pared by 4 bases and J by 0 bases, with 8 bases of the junction left unmatched. Germline V lookup: CDR1 SGHRS, CDR2 YFSETQ.

The genes are TRBV7-9 and TRBJ1-5, with TRBD1 matching 7 bases. The CDR3 length is 14 residues. J gave up 5 bases and V 4 bases, and 5 bases lay outside the gene matches. CDR1 and CDR2 (germline): SEHNR, FQNEAQ (reference sequence). The CDR3 DNA is TGTGCCAGCAGCTCCGGGACAGACCATCAGCCCCAGCATTTT. This translates into CASSSGTDHQPQHF.

The V and J genes are TRBV16 and TRBJ1-2; 9 bases match TRBD1. In germline, CDR1 is KGHSY, CDR2 FQNENV. The J segment lost 6 bases and the V segment lost 4 bases, leaving 9 bases of the junction unmatched. CDR3 size: 15 residues. The chain's CDR3 is CASSLDRDRVHGYTF. DNA for the CDR3: TGTGCCAGCAGCCTAGACCGGGACAGGGTGCATGGCTACACCTTC.

The genes are TRBV15 and TRBJ2-1; TRBD2 matches 8 bases. The CDR3 extends over 21 amino acids. Germline CDR1 LNHNV, CDR2 YYDKDF (reference sequence). Unmatched junction bases numbered 22, after V lost 0 bases and J lost 6 bases. CDR3 protein: CATSREYGGLRGGPSPNEQFF. Here the CDR3 DNA reads TGTGCCACCAGCAGAGAATATGGGGGCTTGCGCGGGGGGCCTTCCCCCAATGAGCAGTTCTTC.

This rearrangement joins TRBV10-2 to TRBJ1-5, with D unclear. V lost 6 bases and J lost 4, with 13 bases in between. The CDR3 covers 14 residues. The V gene's germline CDR1 is WSHSY and CDR2 SAAADI. The CDR3 sequence is CASSPTQSNQPQHF. The CDR3 region has the DNA TGCGCCAGCAGCCCGACACAATCAAATCAGCCCCAGCATTTT.

The chain combines TRBV5-1 with TRBJ1-1; TRBD1 is a possible D gene (6 bases). The germline gives CDR1 SGHRS, CDR2 YFSETQ. Trimming took off 3 bases at V and 4 bases at J, with 13 bases between the two ends. The CDR3 sequence is 14 residues long. The DNA for the CDR3 is TGCGCCAGCAGCTATCGAATAGGGGGCACTGAAGCTTTCTTT. This sequence encodes CASSYRIGGTEAFF.

The rearrangement joins TRBV6-6 to TRBJ2-1; TRBD1 matches at 9 bases. In germline, CDR1 is MNHNY, CDR2 SVGAGI (reference sequence). Germline trimming cut 5 bases from V and 6 bases from J; bases unmatched to any gene: 8. This CDR3 spans 15 amino acids. CDR3 DNA: TGTGCCAGCAGTACGCGACAGGGGGTTAGCAATGAGCAGTTCTTC. Translation: CASSTRQGVSNEQFF.